The 32 T cell receptor beta chains below all came from one sample that was sequenced in a study of blood T cell repertoires in COVID-19. Profiled with immunoSEQ multiplex PCR; TCRdb holds only in-frame clones, not every one. The profile shows roughly 250,000 clones, over 75% of them singletons. The specimen sequenced was PBMCs or T cells enriched from blood (not recorded which). The receptors stem from a woman younger than 45 who had recovered from COVID-19.

The V gene is TRBV28, the J gene TRBJ1-2; tentative D call: TRBD1 (5 bases). This CDR3 has 15 residues. Trimming pared 2 bases from V and 2 bases from J, leaving 12 bases between. CDR1 and CDR2 from the germline V gene are MDHEN and SYDVKM. CDR3 in amino acids: CASSLAGGVNYGYTF. CDR3 DNA sequence: TGTGCCAGCAGTTTAGCGGGAGGGGTAAACTATGGCTACACCTTC.

The V call is TRBV30, the J call TRBJ2-7; 10 bases line up with TRBD2. The CDR3 is 18 amino acids. The germline V gene encodes CDR1 GTSNPN and CDR2 SVGIG (reference sequence). V lost 2 bases and J lost 1; bases outside the gene matches: 14. Written as DNA, the CDR3 is TGTGCCTGGAGTCTGGGATGGGGCCTAGCGGGAGTTTCCTACGAGCAGTACTTC. It yields the protein CAWSLGWGLAGVSYEQYF.

The chain employs TRBV27 and TRBJ2-2, with D hard to call. Per germline, CDR1 MNHEY and CDR2 SMNVEV (reference sequence). This CDR3 is built from 12 residues. With 3 bases removed from V and 6 bases from J, the gap between germline ends came to 5 bases. In DNA form, the CDR3 reads TGTGCCAGCAGTTTTATCCCCGGGGAGCTGTTTTTT. As protein: CASSFIPGELFF.

The chain is built from TRBV7-2 and TRBJ1-4, with D tentatively TRBD1 (6 bases). The ends were cut back, 3 bases at V and 2 bases at J, with 16 bases in the middle. Germline V CDR1 and CDR2: SGHTA, FQGNSA. The CDR3 extends over 17 amino acids. The CDR3 region is CASSFYHRVGTNEKLFF. The CDR3 bases are TGTGCCAGCAGCTTTTACCACAGGGTCGGGACTAATGAAAAACTGTTTTTT.

The chain links TRBV27 to TRBJ1-2; TRBD1 agrees at 7 bases. Trimming removed 2 bases from V and 2 bases from J; junction bases left unmatched: 2. The CDR3 covers 14 residues. Germline CDR1 is MNHEY and CDR2 is SMNVEV (reference sequence). CDR3 DNA sequence: TGTGCCAGCAGTTTAGCCAGGGGGAACTATGGCTACACCTTC. It codes for CASSLARGNYGYTF.

The chain joins TRBV7-9 to TRBJ1-3, with D possibly matching TRBD1 (5 bases). Germline V gene sequence: CDR1 SEHNR, CDR2 FQNEAQ (reference sequence). This CDR3 contains 14 residues. V was shortened by 3 bases and J by 2 bases, with 8 bases between the two germline ends. In DNA, the CDR3 is TGTGCCAGCAGCTTTCAGGGTCCTGGAAACACCATATATTTT. Residues: CASSFQGPGNTIYF.

V gene TRBV7-8 combines with J gene TRBJ1-1, with 10 bases that match TRBD1. The trim removed 1 base at V and 5 bases at J, leaving 13 bases unmatched. Per the germline V gene, CDR1 is SGHVS and CDR2 is FQNEAQ. The CDR3 is 18 residues long. The CDR3 sequence: CASSLESGTGVRGTEAFF. In DNA, the CDR3 is TGTGCCAGCAGCTTAGAGTCGGGGACAGGGGTCCGTGGGACTGAAGCTTTCTTT.

V usage is TRBV7-8 and J usage is TRBJ1-2; D might be TRBD1 (6 bases). Trimming left V 1 base short and J 6 bases short, with 9 bases between. Germline V gene sequence: CDR1 SGHVS, CDR2 FQNEAQ. The CDR3 extends over 13 amino acids. CDR3 loop: CASSLEGGNGYTF. The CDR3 DNA reads as TGTGCCAGCAGCTTAGAAGGGGGAAATGGCTACACCTTC.

The rearrangement joins TRBV23-1 to TRBJ2-1, with 10 bases fitting TRBD2. TRBV23-1 is an ORF, and what it does is uncertain. CDR3 size: 16 residues. Trimming took 4 bases from V and 0 from J; bases not matched to a gene: 3. The CDR3 DNA reads TGCGCCAGCAGTCCTAGCGGGAGAACCTCCTACAATGAGCAGTTCTTC. Amino acids: CASSPSGRTSYNEQFF.

The chain combines TRBV9 with TRBJ1-6; 7 bases fit TRBD1. There are 17 residues in the CDR3. Looked up from germline, CDR1 is SGDLS and CDR2 is YYNGEE. V lost 3 bases and J lost 1; bases outside the gene matches: 7. The CDR3 loop is CASSARTTGSYNSPLHF. The CDR3 region has the DNA TGTGCCAGCAGCGCCCGCACGACAGGGTCCTATAATTCACCCCTCCACTTT.

The chain uses TRBV2 and TRBJ1-5, with 8 positions matching TRBD1. CDR3 length: 14 residues. Germline values: CDR1 SNHLY, CDR2 FYNNEI. With V trimmed by 3 bases and J by 7 bases, 5 bases remained unmatched. The CDR3 region is CASSDRGQGQPQHF. As DNA, the CDR3 is TGTGCCAGCAGTGACAGGGGGCAAGGACAGCCCCAGCATTTT.

The rearrangement links TRBV30 to TRBJ2-7, with TRBD2 as a possible D gene (6 bases). Trimming removed 3 bases from V and 5 bases from J, with 11 bases in between. The CDR3 consists of 12 residues. CDR1 and CDR2 (germline): GTSNPN, SVGIG (reference sequence). The chain's CDR3 is CAWSPGDHEQYF. The CDR3, as DNA: TGTGCCTGGAGCCCGGGGGACCACGAGCAGTACTTC.

CDR3 region: CASSDSSPTRDPYNEQFF. CDR3 DNA sequence: TGCGCCAGCAGTGATTCCTCCCCGACGCGGGATCCCTACAATGAGCAGTTCTTC. V and J are TRBV10-1 and TRBJ2-1; possibly TRBD2 for D (6 bases). Germline CDR1 WNHNN, CDR2 SYGVQD (reference sequence). Trimming removed 3 bases at V and 2 bases at J, with 20 bases between. This CDR3 has 18 residues.

The gene calls are TRBV9 and TRBJ2-2; 11 bases align to TRBD2. The V gene's germline CDR1 is SGDLS and CDR2 YYNGEE. The CDR3 runs 16 residues. J lost 2 bases, V lost 3 bases, and 3 bases had no gene match. CDR3 loop: CASSDGTSGNTGELFF. In DNA form, the CDR3 reads TGTGCCAGCAGCGACGGGACTAGCGGTAACACCGGGGAGCTGTTTTTT.

CDR3 sequence: CASSPPFQAYGYTF. CDR3 DNA sequence: TGCGCCAGCAGCCCCCCTTTCCAGGCCTATGGCTACACCTTC. The chain employs TRBV4-1 and TRBJ1-2; D is uncertain. Looked up from germline, CDR1 is MGHRA and CDR2 is YSYEKL. The CDR3 extends over 14 amino acids. The V gene lost 4 bases and the J gene lost 4 bases, with 13 bases spanning the gap.

This chain links TRBV19 with TRBJ1-1, with 8 bases matching TRBD1. This CDR3 contains 14 residues. Per the germline V gene, CDR1 is LNHDA and CDR2 is SQIVND (reference sequence). The V gene end was trimmed by 7 bases and the J gene end by 0 bases; junction bases not matched to a gene: 4. The CDR3 reads CASNRGRMNTEAFF. DNA of the CDR3: TGTGCCAGTAACAGGGGGAGGATGAACACTGAAGCTTTCTTT.

The CDR3 DNA reads as TGCGCCAGCACCCAGGGGGCTCCTAATTCACCCCTCCACTTT. Protein product: CASTQGAPNSPLHF. The V gene is TRBV5-1, the J gene TRBJ1-6, with 8 bases lining up with TRBD1. The germline gives CDR1 SGHRS, CDR2 YFSETQ. The V gene end was trimmed by 6 bases and the J gene end by 6 bases; junction bases not matched to a gene: 5. The CDR3 loop spans 14 amino acids.

The chain links TRBV3-1 (or the pseudogene TRBV3-2) to TRBJ2-3, with 12 bases matching TRBD2. From germline, CDR1 is LGHDT and CDR2 YNNKEL (reference sequence). CDR3 length: 14 amino acids. Trimming took 10 bases from V and 4 from J; bases not matched to a gene: 6. CDR3 residues: CATRLAGDSDTQYF. The CDR3 nucleotides read TGTGCCACCCGACTAGCGGGAGACTCAGATACGCAGTATTTT.

Written as DNA, the CDR3 is TGCGCCAGCAGCGGGGGACTAGCGGGACGGGAGACCCAGTACTTC. Translating it yields CASSGGLAGRETQYF. The chain couples TRBV5-1 to TRBJ2-5, with TRBD2 matching 13 bases. CDR1 SGHRS and CDR2 YFSETQ come from the germline V gene. Trimming took 4 bases from V and 5 from J; bases not matched to a gene: 5. This CDR3 spans 15 amino acids.

This clone was seen a handful of times. This rearrangement joins TRBV2 to TRBJ1-1; the D gene is possibly TRBD1 (5 bases). Germline V CDR1 and CDR2: SNHLY, FYNNEI. The CDR3 is made up of 14 amino acids. V dropped 6 bases and J dropped 1 base, with 12 bases sitting between them. CDR3 residues: CASRLEGKNTEAFF. In DNA form, the CDR3 reads TGTGCCAGCAGATTGGAGGGGAAGAACACTGAAGCTTTCTTT.

The chain recombines TRBV10-3 with TRBJ2-7, with D unresolved. The CDR3 covers 12 residues. Germline V gene sequence: CDR1 ENHRY, CDR2 SYGVKD. V was trimmed by 8 bases and J by 4 bases, leaving 12 bases between them. DNA for the CDR3: TGTGCCATCGGGTCAGGTAGATACGAGCAGTACTTC. It yields the protein CAIGSGRYEQYF.

This clone was seen a single time. This rearrangement joins TRBV18 to TRBJ1-6; TRBD1 aligns across 8 bases. V lost 3 bases to trimming and J lost 5 bases; unmatched junction nucleotides: 6. Germline V gene lookup returns CDR1 KGHSH and CDR2 LQKENI. The CDR3 spans 16 residues. The CDR3 bases are TGTGCCAGCTCACCTTACGGACAGGGTAATAATTCACCCCTCCACTTT. As protein: CASSPYGQGNNSPLHF.

V is TRBV28 and J is TRBJ1-2; 9 bases agree with TRBD1. The V gene end was trimmed by 7 bases and the J gene end by 7 bases; junction bases not matched to a gene: 10. CDR1 is MDHEN, CDR2 SYDVKM, per germline. The CDR3 totals 14 residues. CDR3 amino acids: CASMAPGQGVGYTF. The CDR3 DNA is TGTGCCAGCATGGCACCGGGACAGGGTGTTGGCTACACCTTC.

The chain links TRBV7-9 to TRBJ2-3, with 7 bases fitting TRBD1. V lost 3 bases and J lost 3; bases outside the gene matches: 12. CDR3 size: 17 residues. CDR1 is SEHNR and CDR2 is FQNEAQ in the germline V gene (reference sequence). The CDR3 loop is CASSLNLGQRQTDTQYF. Here the CDR3 DNA reads TGTGCCAGCAGCTTGAACCTGGGACAGCGCCAAACAGATACGCAGTATTTT.

The rearrangement joins TRBV3-1 (or the pseudogene TRBV3-2) to TRBJ2-1; D perhaps matches TRBD2 (6 bases). Per germline, CDR1 LGHDT and CDR2 YNNKEL (reference sequence). The CDR3 is 15 amino acids. V shed 5 bases and J shed 4 bases, with 15 bases lying between them. The CDR3 region is CASSRDLDLYNEQFF. As DNA, the CDR3 is TGTGCCAGCAGCAGGGACTTGGATCTTTACAATGAGCAGTTCTTC.

The V call is TRBV28, the J call TRBJ1-2; D possibly corresponds to TRBD1 (6 bases). Germline V lookup: CDR1 MDHEN, CDR2 SYDVKM. V gave up 3 bases and J gave up 2 bases, with 22 bases separating them. The CDR3 has 18 amino acids. The CDR3 spells CASSFYPSTGRTNYGYTF. The CDR3 region has the DNA TGTGCCAGCAGTTTCTATCCGTCGACAGGCCGGACAAACTATGGCTACACCTTC.

DNA for the CDR3: TGCGCCAGCAGAGGGGTAGGGGGCTACACCTTC. This sequence encodes CASRGVGGYTF. The V and J genes are TRBV10-1 and TRBJ1-2; weak D call: TRBD1 (5 bases). Germline loops: CDR1 WNHNN, CDR2 SYGVQD (reference sequence). The V and J ends lost 6 bases and 8 bases respectively, with 10 bases between them. The CDR3 runs to 11 residues.

This clone was found a few times. J is TRBJ1-1 and V is TRBV20-1; 7 bases agree with TRBD1. V trimming: 4 bases; J trimming: 8 bases; junction bases outside the gene matches: 4. CDR3 length: 11 residues. Per the germline V gene, CDR1 is DFQATT and CDR2 is SNEGSKA (reference sequence). CDR3 loop: CSAKRGQEAFF. CDR3 DNA sequence: TGCAGTGCTAAAAGGGGGCAGGAAGCTTTCTTT.

CDR3 bases: TGTGCCAGTAGTATACTAGCGGGAGTAACAGATACGCAGTATTTT. Translating gives CASSILAGVTDTQYF. The rearrangement links TRBV19 to TRBJ2-3; the match to TRBD2 covers 10 bases. CDR3 length: 15 residues. J lost 3 bases, V lost 2 bases, and 2 bases had no gene match. From germline, CDR1 is LNHDA and CDR2 SQIVND (reference sequence).

The V gene is TRBV28, the J gene TRBJ1-5; D possibly corresponds to TRBD1 (5 bases). V lost 3 bases and J 9 bases, leaving 6 bases between the germline ends. This CDR3 has 11 residues. Germline assignment: CDR1 MDHEN and CDR2 SYDVKM. The CDR3 region has the DNA TGTGCCAGCAGTTTTAGGGGGCCCCAGCATTTT. As protein: CASSFRGPQHF.

The V and J genes are TRBV2 and TRBJ2-7; tentatively, D is TRBD1 (5 bases). The CDR3 loop spans 12 amino acids. Germline CDR1 and CDR2: SNHLY and FYNNEI. Trimming pared 10 bases from V and 6 bases from J, leaving 16 bases between. CDR3 nucleotide sequence: TGTGCCACCCAGGGTCCAGCGATCGAGCAGTACTTC. It translates to CATQGPAIEQYF.

The sample holds one count of this clone. CDR3: CASCDRVSSPLHF. DNA of the CDR3: TGTGCCAGCTGCGACAGGGTCAGTTCACCCCTCCACTTT. The J gene is TRBJ1-6, the V gene TRBV10-3; TRBD1 agrees at 7 bases. Germline lookup yields CDR1 ENHRY and CDR2 SYGVKD. Trimming cost V 10 bases and J 9 bases; bases outside gene matches: 9. This CDR3 contains 13 residues.